Given below is one T cell receptor (beta chain) in context. Its antigen is undetermined. These data come from a study of identical twins. Germline V gene lookup returns CDR1 MNHNS and CDR2 SASEGT. The CDR3 runs to 12 residues. With 2 bases removed from V and 5 bases from J, the gap between germline ends came to 6 bases. Study-level results: Sequences that were beta out-of-frame showed weaker excess twin sharing.

Unique molecular identifiers were in the cDNA, with template-switch universal primer binding. TCRdb ran MiXCR on the 5' RACE reads and lists one entry per CDR3 protein. The table has hundreds of thousands of distinct CDR3 sequences, roughly an eighth seen once. The sample was also linked to a second study, of yellow fever vaccine responses in identical twins.

The sample comprised PBMCs. This clonotype was sampled from a woman between 18 and 29 years old in good health. The chain couples TRBV6-1 to TRBJ2-5; D unclear. The DNA for the CDR3 is TGTGCCAGCAGTGAATTAAGGGAGACCCAGTACTTC. Its translation: CASSELRETQYF.